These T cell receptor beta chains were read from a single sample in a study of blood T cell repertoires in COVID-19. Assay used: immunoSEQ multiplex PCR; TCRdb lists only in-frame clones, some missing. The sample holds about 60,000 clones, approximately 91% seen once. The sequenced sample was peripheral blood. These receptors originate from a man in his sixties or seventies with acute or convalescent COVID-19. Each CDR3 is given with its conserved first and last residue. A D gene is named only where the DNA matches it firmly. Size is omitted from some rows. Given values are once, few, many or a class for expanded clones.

CASSYGGLSNQPQHF,TGTGCCAGCAGTTACGGCGGCCTGAGCAATCAGCCCCAGCATTTT,TRBV6-2/TRBV6-3,TRBJ1-5,NA,NA
CASSPRQGRYGYTF,TGTGCCAGCAGTCCTCGACAGGGGAGGTATGGCTACACCTTC,TRBV28,TRBJ1-2,TRBD1,NA
CASSLMGTSRNEQFF,TGTGCCAGCAGCTTAATGGGGACTAGCCGCAATGAGCAGTTCTTC,TRBV7-2,TRBJ2-1,TRBD2,few
CASTGTGARSEQYF,TGTGCCAGCACCGGGACAGGGGCACGTAGCGAGCAGTACTTC,TRBV27,TRBJ2-7,TRBD1,NA
CSVEDTRNTEAFF,TGCAGCGTAGAGGACACGAGGAACACTGAAGCTTTCTTT,TRBV29-1,TRBJ1-1,NA,NA
CASSPTPTGVSGNTIYF,TGTGCCAGCAGCCCGACCCCTACAGGGGTCTCTGGAAACACCATATATTTT,TRBV7-2,TRBJ1-3,TRBD1,NA
CASSYQRGAADEQFF,TGTGCCAGCAGTTACCAGCGGGGGGCAGCGGATGAGCAGTTCTTC,TRBV6-2/TRBV6-3,TRBJ2-1,TRBD2,NA
CATSLGLAGGSTDTQYF,TGTGCCACCAGCCTAGGACTAGCGGGGGGGAGCACAGATACGCAGTATTTT,TRBV7-3,TRBJ2-3,TRBD2,NA
CASSLEGSILHF,TGTGCCAGCAGTTTAGAAGGGAGCATCCTCCACTTT,TRBV27,TRBJ1-6,NA,few
CASSEVVKGAPGYTF,TGTGCCAGCAGTGAAGTTGTGAAGGGGGCTCCTGGCTACACCTTC,TRBV25-1,TRBJ1-2,TRBD1,once
CASSDWLAGGMNTGELFF,TGTGCCAGCAGTGACTGGCTAGCGGGGGGCATGAACACCGGGGAGCTGTTTTTT,TRBV25-1,TRBJ2-2,TRBD2,NA
CASSPNGIEQYF,TGTGCCAGCAGCCCCAACGGGATCGAGCAGTACTTC,TRBV4-2,TRBJ2-7,NA,NA
CASTQTLTRGPPSYTF,TGCGCCAGCACCCAAACCTTAACACGGGGTCCCCCCAGCTACACCTTC,TRBV4-1,TRBJ1-2,NA,NA
CASSQGQLETQYF,TGTGCCAGCAGCCAAGGACAGTTGGAGACCCAGTACTTC,TRBV3-1/TRBV3-2,TRBJ2-5,NA,NA
CASSLAGLRQRDTQYF,TGTGCCAGCAGCTTGGCGGGACTCCGGCAGCGAGATACGCAGTATTTT,TRBV5-8,TRBJ2-3,NA,NA
CASSVAYRGALQETQYF,TGTGCCAGTAGTGTCGCTTACCGGGGGGCCCTCCAAGAGACCCAGTACTTC,TRBV19,TRBJ2-5,NA,NA